The rows below give T cell receptor beta chains drawn from one sample of a study of T-cell reconstitution after alpha-beta-depleted transplantation in children. TCRdb itself ran the PCR reads through MiXCR, one entry per CDR3 protein. Found here are more than 120,000 distinct CDR3 sequences, around 8.8% of them singletons; the top ten hold approximately 18%. This specimen was PBMCs, mostly from graft donor cells, taken 180 days after TCRalphabeta/CD19-depleted stem cell transplant. These TCRs come from a female patient aged 2 to 10 who had a stem cell transplant for congenital amegakaryocytic thrombocytopenia, so the T cells may come from the graft donor. The CDR3 runs from the conserved cysteine through the conserved F or W. D genes are given only for firm matches. Clone size appears in some rows only: once, few, many, or a class for an expanded clone.

J | D | size | V | DNA | CDR3
TRBJ1-2 | - | - | TRBV5-6 | TGTGCCAGCAGCTTGGGGACCGGGACACCGAACTATGGCTACACCTTC | CASSLGTGTPNYGYTF
TRBJ2-5 | TRBD2 | many | TRBV5-8 | TGTGCCAGCAGCCCGGGGGGTGACCAAGAGACCCAGTACTTC | CASSPGGDQETQYF
TRBJ1-1 | - | - | TRBV12-3/TRBV12-4 | TGTGCCAGCAGTCTCTTTGGGGACACTGAAGCTTTCTTT | CASSLFGDTEAFF
TRBJ2-5 | TRBD2 | many | TRBV27 | TGTGCCAGCAGTCCCGTAGCGGGACAAGAGACCCAGTACTTC | CASSPVAGQETQYF
TRBJ2-7 | - | many | TRBV20-1 | TGCAGTGCTAGACAGGAGAGCTCCTACGAGCAGTACTTC | CSARQESSYEQYF
TRBJ2-1 | TRBD2 | many | TRBV7-2 | TGTGCCAGCACTTGGGAGCGGGAGCTTGAGCAGTTCTTC | CASTWERELEQFF
TRBJ2-1 | - | few | TRBV4-1 | TGCGCCAGCAGCCTAAGCCGGGACTACAATGAGCAGTTCTTC | CASSLSRDYNEQFF
TRBJ2-2 | TRBD2 | many | TRBV20-1 | TGCAGTGCTTGCGGGAGTGGTGACACCGGGGAGCTGTTTTTT | CSACGSGDTGELFF
TRBJ2-1 | - | many | TRBV20-1 | TGCAGTGCTCTGACAGGTTCGGTCAATGAGCAGTTCTTC | CSALTGSVNEQFF
TRBJ1-2 | - | many | TRBV28 | TGTGCCAGCAGTTCAAGACGGGGTGTTGGCTACACCTTC | CASSSRRGVGYTF
TRBJ1-3 | - | many | TRBV30 | TGTGCCTGGAGTCTGCAGGGAAACACCATATATTTT | CAWSLQGNTIYF
TRBJ2-3 | - | - | TRBV19 | TGTGCCAGTAAGGGACACCGCACAGATACGCAGTATTTT | CASKGHRTDTQYF
TRBJ1-1 | - | - | TRBV5-1 | TGCGCCAGCAGCTTGATGGTAGACAACACTGAAGCTTTCTTT | CASSLMVDNTEAFF